This T cell receptor beta chain was retrieved from a study of cytomegalovirus exposure and HLA in healthy donors (dated by TCRdb to about 2017). A note on the overall study: According to an earlier analysis of a few hundred of the donors, some 180 million T cells yielded roughly 110 million unique TCR beta sequences and less than 300 Gb of sequence data. Rather than using new phenotypic data, the later analysis identified candidate immune exposures from TCR beta sequences and from how often those sequences occurred across donors. Every repertoire in the discovery cohort had been generated on one and the same sequencing platform. High-throughput TCR immunosequencing, statistical association of individual TCRs with disease status, and machine learning were combined to predict cytomegalovirus infection status. A later analysis re-examined previously published TCR beta repertoires from about 700 donors and added high-resolution HLA genotyping to investigate patterns of TCR occurrence. The number of typed donors differed by locus: roughly 629-640 for A, B, C, DRB1 and DQB1; 500 to 550 for DQA1; 606 for DPA1; and around 450 for DPB1. Donor age, sex, ethnicity and CMV serostatus were collected together with the repertoire data. The study aimed to test whether cataloging public T cell receptors could reveal signatures of past pathogen exposure. Roughly five DR-DQ haplotypes were treated as single units for association and clustering because of strong linkage in the cohort. A later genetic analysis took genome-wide SNP genotypes for about 55% of the 666 donors and used that subset as a discovery cohort. Along with the roughly 710-subject first cohort, a separate validation cohort of over a hundred different subjects was used. HLA typing covered class I and class II loci at four-digit resolution. The T cell repertoires of around 730 subjects were profiled by immunosequencing and related to cytomegalovirus serostatus. Approximately 310 gigabases of sequencing data and roughly 80 million unique TCR sequences made up an early release that covered 640 HLA-typed donors. Among 398 genotyped donors of the cohort, an average of approximately 240,000 unique TCR beta nucleotide sequences was sequenced per donor, of which 15% to 20% were non-productive. To decide whether each TCR beta V gene segment behaved as functional or pseudogenic, an earlier analysis of approximately 620 of the donors relied on high-throughput TCR beta sequencing. Among the approximately 400 genotyped donors, under 90% belonged to the genetic ancestry cluster associated with self-reported Caucasian donors. General conclusions and limits of the study: Strong co-occurrence of HLA alleles, especially DR and DQ, made assigning TCR associations to individual alleles difficult. The cohort was sequenced for TCR beta chains only, and without alpha or paired-chain data the features that could be detected were limited. Compared with equally common non-associated chains, HLA-associated TCR beta chains in a later analysis were more clonally expanded and had lower generation probabilities. At a false discovery rate of 0.05, a later analysis linked fewer than 20,000 TCR beta sequences to specific HLA alleles. The presence/absence analyses assumed that sequencing depth was roughly uniform across donors, and that assumption may not be true. Some IMGT-functional V segments, including TRBV6-2 and TRBV6-3, could not be distinguished by the 87-base-pair reads and were therefore excluded. In an earlier analysis of 587 of the donors, most TCR beta V segments appeared in productive rearrangements about 87% or about 30% of the time, broadly matching IMGT annotations. A later analysis found that TCR association rates varied across HLA loci, with DRB1 alleles showing the most associated TCRs and HLA-C alleles the fewest. Seventeen rarely observed V segments, including chromosome 9 orphons, were excluded from the earlier analysis of 550 to 700 of the donors because counts were too low. V-gene and J-gene trimming of TCR beta chains was associated with a missense DCLRE1C variant in a later genetic analysis, and the association was replicated in an independent cohort. According to a later analysis, most CMV-associated TCR beta chains appeared to be HLA-restricted, and the HLA associations seemed to be driven largely by CMV exposure. HLA typing was unavailable for some donors at each locus, so association tests used only the typed subset. In vitro tests confirmed that a few of the cytomegalovirus-associated TCR beta chains recognize cytomegalovirus antigens. CMV serostatus was the only immune exposure information available for the cohort. A further reported finding was that TCR beta sequences accurately predicted the HLA-A and HLA-B alleles for most subjects in the first cohort. The authors suggested that the approach could potentially be extended to other disease states and immunological phenotypes. In a later genetic analysis, fewer N-insertions in productive TCRs were reported among donors in an Asian-associated ancestry cluster than the 666-donor mean. Linkage disequilibrium might explain the correlated functional status among segregating V segments, but an unknown experimental factor could not be excluded. A later analysis reported that several top co-occurrence clusters appeared linked to parvovirus B19, influenza, CMV and Epstein-Barr virus. In the study, some 160 TCR beta chains were listed as associated with cytomegalovirus. While some public TCRs were present in many individuals, most TCR sequences turned up only very rarely across donors. In both the original and validation cohorts, the classifier was reported to diagnose cytomegalovirus status with high specificity and sensitivity. A cluster of highly shared sequence variants was judged likely to be a technical artifact of the sequencing pipeline.

Relative to germline, V is 4 bases shorter and J is 0 bases shorter, with 16 bases between their ends. From the germline V gene, CDR1 is SQVTM and CDR2 is ANQGSEA. Measured from the cysteine to the phenylalanine, the CDR3 is 15 residues long. CDR3 DNA is the only sequence kept; it has 45 bases, read in frame from the first base. Turning to this clone: The antigen it binds to is not known. Within one base of it there is no much larger clone, and no base qualities were kept.

The cohort consisted of some 670 healthy bone marrow donors. All cohort members were sampled while nominally healthy, although unrecorded immune exposures were likely present. The donor tested CMV seropositive and was one of the 289 seropositive cohort members. Each donor provided a peripheral blood sample, and peripheral blood mononuclear cells were used for TCR beta sequencing. Genomic DNA was extracted from the blood cell samples with the Qiagen DNeasy Blood Extraction Kit. Receptors were amplified or captured by the immunoSEQ multiplex PCR assay. For the multiplex PCR, a mixture combining 60 forward primers for TCR Vbeta segments and 13 reverse primers for TCR Jbeta segments was used. The CDR3 region of rearranged TCR beta genes was amplified from genomic DNA with a multiplex PCR assay. Amplified TCR beta libraries were sequenced as 87-base-pair reads on the Illumina HiSeq System. Processing in the source paper ran as follows. In a later analysis, some 80 million unique TCR beta chains were counted across the 650 to 750 repertoires, and approximately 11 million of these chains were shared by at least two donors. A nearest-neighbor algorithm error-corrected the raw reads and collapsed the reads into unique sequences, merging closely related sequences to remove PCR and sequencing errors. To assign V, D and J gene segments, CDR3 sequences were aligned to IMGT reference sequences. For a sequence to be retained, at least a six-nucleotide match to both a V gene segment and a J gene segment was required. Rearrangements were called productive when the CDR3 lacked stop codons and stayed in frame with V and J; all others were non-productive. CDR3 was defined according to IMGT convention as the region running from the second conserved V-encoded cysteine to the conserved J-encoded phenylalanine. The earlier analysis of a few hundred of the donors excluded any sequence lacking an unambiguous match to a single V gene segment. An earlier analysis of some 500 of the donors classified V segments as functional when productive rearrangements were above 56.7% and as segregating when the standard deviation between donors was above 5%. A statistical classification framework was developed to diagnose cytomegalovirus status using the catalog of TCR beta chain sequences. In a later analysis, V and J genes were assigned by comparing TCR nucleotide sequences against IMGT/GENE-DB human TR gene sequences. A later analysis assigned CDR3 sequences and most-parsimonious VDJ recombination scenarios with the TCRdist pipeline. In a later analysis, each TCR beta chain was defined by its CDR3 amino acid sequence together with its V-gene family, and reads lacking a unique V-gene family were excluded. A later analysis removed 550 to 650 highly shared, low-generation-probability nucleotide sequences to deal with suspected cross-contamination and a sequencing artifact. In a later analysis, a clonal expansion index was calculated for each public chain from normalized within-repertoire ranks of inferred template counts. Generation probabilities in a later analysis came from a VDJ recombination model fitted to out-of-frame rearrangements, and those results were checked against IGoR. Hypergeometric tests were used in a later analysis to score TCR-TCR, TCR-HLA and TCR-CMV co-occurrence, with a repertoire-size bias correction applied to the TCR pairs. To estimate false discovery rates, a later analysis permuted the HLA or CMV assignments 20 times. In a later analysis, co-occurring TCRs were grouped with DBSCAN, and TCRdist sequence similarity was added when clustering was performed within HLA-allele-positive subsets. Repertoires with fewer than 30,000 or more than 120,000 public chains, plus five repertoires with anomalous nucleotide sharing, were excluded from co-occurrence clustering. In its TCRdb copy, this immuneACCESS table keeps in-frame sequences only and misses some clones. Where compared with another copy, unresolved V genes explain less than half of these, and the others have no known cause. V, J and clone size were drawn from that table, and D and trimming were deduced from the DNA. The sample table contains around 100,000 clones; only one count was recorded for 65% to 90% of them. Of the sample, approximately 3% falls within the top ten clones.

The chain was built from TRBV29-1 and TRBJ2-7, and the D gene may be TRBD2, 5 bases matching. The sequenced material came from PBMCs. This clonotype was obtained from a young man in good health and CMV-seropositive. The CDR3 protein is CSVAEGAASSYEQYF. The DNA sequence is as follows: TGCAGCGTTGCCGAAGGAGCGGCGAGCTCCTACGAGCAGTACTTC.